The 25 T cell receptor beta chains below come from one sample, sequenced in a study of cytomegalovirus exposure and HLA in healthy donors. This PCR relied on a set of 60 Vbeta primers and 13 Jbeta primers. Assay used: immunoSEQ multiplex PCR; TCRdb lists only in-frame clones, some missing. This sample has 140,000 or so clones, with around 75% found just once. Sample: PBMCs. The receptors were gathered from a female donor in good health and CMV-seronegative.

V usage is TRBV6-5 and J usage is TRBJ2-1, with D possibly matching TRBD2 (5 bases). Germline-derived CDR1 and CDR2 are MNHEY and SVGAGI. The CDR3 runs to 13 residues. V lost 0 bases to trimming and J lost 7 bases, with 7 bases between them. In nucleotides, the CDR3 is TGTGCCAGCAGTTACTCCGAGGGAAATGAGCAGTTCTTC. Its protein is CASSYSEGNEQFF.

The chain uses TRBV6-1 and TRBJ2-7, with 7 bases identical to TRBD2. Per germline, CDR1 MNHNS and CDR2 SASEGT. The CDR3 contains 13 residues. Trimming removed 2 bases from V and 2 bases from J; junction bases left unmatched: 0. This chain's CDR3 is CASSELAAYEQYF. The CDR3 nucleotides are TGTGCCAGCAGTGAACTAGCGGCCTACGAGCAGTACTTC.

V and J are TRBV5-4 and TRBJ2-7; 8 nucleotides match TRBD1. Looked up from germline, CDR1 is SGHNT and CDR2 is YYREEE (reference sequence). V shed 2 bases and J 5 bases; nucleotides not matched to a gene: 9. This CDR3 has 15 amino acids. CDR3 in DNA: TGTGCCAGCAGCTTAGGGACGGACAGGGTCGACGAGCAGTACTTC. Translating it yields CASSLGTDRVDEQYF.

The gene calls are TRBV6-5 and TRBJ1-2, with D possibly being TRBD1 (6 bases). Trimming shortened V by 0 bases and J by 4 bases, and 12 bases separated the two germline ends. CDR1 MNHEY and CDR2 SVGAGI come from the germline V gene. This CDR3 is built from 15 residues. The CDR3 nucleotides read TGTGCCAGCAGTTACTCGGACAGAGAAATCTATGGCTACACCTTC. It encodes CASSYSDREIYGYTF.

This CDR3 reads CASSSPYQGHGDTEAFF. As DNA, the CDR3 is TGCGCCAGCAGCTCCCCATATCAGGGGCATGGGGACACTGAAGCTTTCTTT. The rearrangement joins TRBV5-1 to TRBJ1-1; D is possibly TRBD1 (6 bases). The germline V gene has CDR1 SGHRS and CDR2 YFSETQ. The CDR3 has 17 amino acids. V was cut by 3 bases and J by 3 bases, with 21 bases left in between.

This chain uses TRBV30 with TRBJ2-7; no clear D. The germline V and J ends were trimmed by 5 bases and 0 bases, with 8 bases remaining between them. The CDR3 consists of 12 residues. Germline CDR1 is GTSNPN and CDR2 is SVGIG (reference sequence). In DNA form, the CDR3 reads TGTGCCTGGGCCTCCAGCTCCTACGAGCAGTACTTC. As protein: CAWASSSYEQYF.

CDR3 sequence (DNA): TGTGCCAGCAGCTTGGGACTAGCGGGAGTCTACGAGCAGTACTTC. It is translated as CASSLGLAGVYEQYF. The J gene is TRBJ2-7, the V gene TRBV14; TRBD2 aligns across 14 bases. V gave up 5 bases and J gave up 3 bases; unmatched junction bases: 3. There are 15 residues in the CDR3. Germline-derived CDR1 and CDR2 are SGHDN and FVKESK.

This clone was seen ten or more times. The rearrangement joins TRBV2 to TRBJ1-1, with 7 positions matching TRBD1. The CDR3 runs 16 residues. The V and J ends lost 6 bases and 0 bases, in that order; junction bases with no gene match: 10. Germline V CDR1 and CDR2: SNHLY, FYNNEI. CDR3 sequence reads: CASRETGHIMNTEAFF. In DNA, the CDR3 is TGTGCCAGCAGGGAGACAGGGCACATCATGAACACTGAAGCTTTCTTT.

The chain carries TRBV5-1 and TRBJ2-7; the match to TRBD1 covers 8 bases. The CDR3 length is 14 residues. The ends lost 4 bases at V and 1 base at J; junction bases unmatched: 4. Germline V gene lookup returns CDR1 SGHRS and CDR2 YFSETQ. The CDR3 sequence: CASSRDRLSYEQYF. In nucleotides, the CDR3 is TGCGCCAGCAGCCGGGACAGGCTATCCTACGAGCAGTACTTC.

This rearrangement joins TRBV27 to TRBJ2-7, with 7 bases lining up with TRBD2. The germline CDR1 and CDR2 sequences are MNHEY and SMNVEV (reference sequence). V shed 6 bases and J 3 bases; nucleotides not matched to a gene: 8. The CDR3 extends over 14 amino acids. The DNA for the CDR3 is TGTGCCAGCAGGGCGGGAGTTCAACGCTACGAGCAGTACTTC. This translates into CASRAGVQRYEQYF.

The chain uses TRBV15 and TRBJ2-5; D is possibly TRBD2 (5 bases). This CDR3 comprises 18 residues. V was clipped by 0 bases and J by 2 bases, with 19 bases between them. Looked up from germline, CDR1 is LNHNV and CDR2 is YYDKDF (reference sequence). The CDR3 nucleotides read TGTGCCACCAGCAGAGATCCCCTTGGGTGGCGGGCGCAAGAGACCCAGTACTTC. This gives the protein CATSRDPLGWRAQETQYF.

The chain carries TRBV10-3 and TRBJ2-1, with 7 bases identical to TRBD1. V was clipped by 5 bases and J by 6 bases; unmatched bases: 4. Germline-derived CDR1 and CDR2 are ENHRY and SYGVKD. CDR3 length: 13 residues. CDR3 loop: CAISLTGSNEQFF. The CDR3 DNA follows: TGTGCCATCAGTTTGACAGGGTCCAATGAGCAGTTCTTC.

The chain links TRBV5-1 to TRBJ2-2, with no clear D. CDR1 and CDR2 from the germline V gene are SGHRS and YFSETQ. Trimming pared 6 bases from V and 6 bases from J, leaving 12 bases between. The CDR3 spans 13 residues. The CDR3 sequence: CASTDNSPGELFF. Here the CDR3 DNA reads TGCGCCAGCACCGACAATAGTCCCGGGGAGCTGTTTTTT.

This clone came up a few times. The chain couples TRBV12-2 to TRBJ2-7; TRBD1 is the table's D call and was not checked against the DNA. TRBV12-2 is given as a pseudogene. This CDR3 is built from 16 residues. The chain's CDR3 is CASRPFRRPRGHEQYF. CDR3 sequence (DNA): TGTGCAAGTCGCCCCTTCCGTCGACCCAGGGGCCACGAGCAGTACTTC.

The chain uses TRBV27 and TRBJ2-7; D is uncertain. This CDR3 has 14 residues. Germline lookup yields CDR1 MNHEY and CDR2 SMNVEV (reference sequence). V gave up 3 bases and J gave up 6 bases, with 15 bases separating them. CDR3 nucleotides: TGTGCCAGCAGTTTGTGGTCTCCCCGTAGCGAGCAGTACTTC. This gives the protein CASSLWSPRSEQYF.

The V and J genes are TRBV30 and TRBJ2-1, with 11 nucleotides matching TRBD2. Germline-derived CDR1 and CDR2 are GTSNPN and SVGIG (reference sequence). The trim removed 0 bases at V and 5 bases at J, leaving 12 bases unmatched. The CDR3 contains 18 residues. The CDR3 DNA follows: TGTGCCTGGAGTGTAGAAATCCCCCGACTAGCGGGGAACAATGAGCAGTTCTTC. Translated, it gives CAWSVEIPRLAGNNEQFF.

The chain is built from TRBV7-3 and TRBJ2-1, with 12 bases fitting TRBD1. Germline V gene sequence: CDR1 SGHTA, CDR2 FQGTGA. This CDR3 contains 18 residues. The ends lost 11 bases at V and 6 bases at J; junction bases unmatched: 20. The CDR3 sequence: CAARILGQGAFYFNEQFF. The CDR3 nucleotides are TGTGCCGCGCGAATATTGGGACAGGGGGCTTTCTACTTCAATGAGCAGTTCTTC.

The J gene is TRBJ2-3, the V gene TRBV7-2; TRBD2 aligns across 13 bases. This CDR3 contains 16 residues. Trimming cost V 5 bases and J 3 bases; bases outside gene matches: 5. Germline V gene sequence: CDR1 SGHTA, CDR2 FQGNSA. CDR3 amino acids: CASSPEGLAGTDTQYF. CDR3 bases: TGTGCCAGCAGCCCCGAGGGACTAGCGGGGACAGATACGCAGTATTTT. The whole variable domain, remainder taken from reference TRBV7-2 and TRBJ2-3, is GAGVSQSPSNKVTEKGKDVELRCDPISGHTALYWYRQSLGQGLEFLIYFQGNSAPDKSGLPSDRFSAERTGGSVSTLTIQRTQQEDSAVYLCASSPEGLAGTDTQYFGPGTRLTVL.

The chain joins TRBV28 to TRBJ1-2, with 8 bases that match TRBD1. V dropped 5 bases and J dropped 0; count of bases not matched to a gene: 8. Germline V CDR1 and CDR2: MDHEN, SYDVKM. The CDR3 contains 16 residues. The CDR3 DNA reads as TGTGCCAGCAGTCCCAGGGGGCCGCCATCTAACTATGGCTACACCTTC. Translation: CASSPRGPPSNYGYTF.

The chain is built from TRBV30 and TRBJ2-3; 10 nucleotides match TRBD2. Trimming took 4 bases from V and 6 from J; bases not matched to a gene: 13. The V gene's germline CDR1 is GTSNPN and CDR2 SVGIG (reference sequence). This CDR3 is built from 16 residues. CDR3 in amino acids: CAWNMGLAGVSDTQYF. Here the CDR3 DNA reads TGTGCCTGGAATATGGGGCTAGCGGGAGTTTCCGATACGCAGTATTTT.

The V and J genes are TRBV25-1 and TRBJ1-2, with D unresolved. V lost 4 bases, J lost 2 bases, and 8 bases lay in between. Germline V gives CDR1 MGHDK, CDR2 SYGVNS. The CDR3 sequence is 13 residues long. The CDR3 loop is CASSVSRNYGYTF. The CDR3 nucleotides read TGTGCCAGCAGTGTAAGCAGGAACTATGGCTACACCTTC.

This clone is a singleton in its sample. The V gene is TRBV28, the J gene TRBJ1-4; 7 nucleotides align to TRBD1. The CDR3 totals 15 residues. V shed 4 bases, J shed 7 bases, and the junction held 9 bases outside the gene matches. Germline V CDR1 and CDR2: MDHEN, SYDVKM. The CDR3 sequence is CASSSYRDSGEKLFF. The CDR3, as DNA: TGTGCCAGCAGTTCTTACCGGGACAGCGGTGAAAAACTGTTTTTT.

The chain joins TRBV6-1 to TRBJ1-1; 9 bases are a match to TRBD1. Germline V gives CDR1 MNHNS, CDR2 SASEGT. This CDR3 spans 15 amino acids. The V segment lost 3 bases and the J segment 4 bases; nucleotides outside the gene matches: 6. The CDR3 DNA sequence: TGTGCCAGCAGTGATACCGGGACAGGGTTCACTGAAGCTTTCTTT. Its translation: CASSDTGTGFTEAFF.

The rearrangement uses TRBV5-1 and TRBJ2-7, with 12 bases lining up with TRBD1. V shed 4 bases and J 4 bases; nucleotides not matched to a gene: 9. The germline V gene has CDR1 SGHRS and CDR2 YFSETQ. This CDR3 is 16 amino acids long. The CDR3 spells CASSLRAGQGAYEQYF. CDR3 DNA sequence: TGCGCCAGCAGCCTGAGGGCGGGACAGGGGGCTTACGAGCAGTACTTC.

The CDR3: CASFIGGLNTEAFF. The CDR3 DNA sequence: TGTGCCAGCTTCATCGGGGGATTGAACACTGAAGCTTTCTTT. V gene TRBV5-6 combines with J gene TRBJ1-1, with D possibly matching TRBD1 (5 bases). Germline lookup yields CDR1 SGHDT and CDR2 YYEEEE. The V end lost 7 bases, the J end lost 0 bases, and 13 bases lay between the germline ends. The CDR3 extends over 14 amino acids.